These T cell receptor beta chains were read from a single sample in a study of identical twins. TCRdb independently ran MiXCR on the 5' RACE reads; one entry per CDR3 protein. The sample lists 500,000 to 650,000 distinct CDR3 sequences; about a fifth were seen once. These data also formed part of another study, on yellow fever vaccine responses in identical twins.

The sequencing input was CD4+ T cells sorted from blood. All receptors come from a woman aged 18-30 years in good health. Each CDR3 is given without its conserved first and last residue.

TRBJ2-3 TRBV20-1 SAKKTGVLSTDTQY
TRBJ1-1 TRBV29-1 SVTQGAAEAF
TRBJ2-1 TRBV28 ASGGRGPTRYNEQF
TRBJ1-6 TRBV11-2 ASNSRDRNSPLH
TRBJ2-7 TRBV5-1 ASSSRQGGWEQY
TRBJ2-1 TRBV7-6 ASSHEPGRNGNEQF
TRBJ2-5 TRBV7-2 ASSLGFGAVGETQY
TRBJ2-7 TRBV7-8 ASSWMGGQGYEQY
TRBJ2-5 TRBV9 ASSVSPAGETQY
TRBJ2-3 TRBV12-3/TRBV12-4 ASSLASFRY
TRBJ2-2 TRBV5-1 ASSLSFGVDTGELF
TRBJ2-3 TRBV6-4 ASSQTSGGTDTQY
TRBJ1-5 TRBV14 ARKLPWQKNQPQH
TRBJ1-2 TRBV12-3/TRBV12-4 ASSLLQDYGYT
TRBJ1-1 TRBV28 ASSVMGTGVTEAF
TRBJ2-3 TRBV5-1 ASSFAHISAGLTDTQY
TRBJ2-2 TRBV4-2 ASSPRVSHGELF
TRBJ2-1 TRBV6-5 ASSYRSGLASRNNEQF
TRBJ1-3 TRBV11-2 ASSLLLVPGNTIY